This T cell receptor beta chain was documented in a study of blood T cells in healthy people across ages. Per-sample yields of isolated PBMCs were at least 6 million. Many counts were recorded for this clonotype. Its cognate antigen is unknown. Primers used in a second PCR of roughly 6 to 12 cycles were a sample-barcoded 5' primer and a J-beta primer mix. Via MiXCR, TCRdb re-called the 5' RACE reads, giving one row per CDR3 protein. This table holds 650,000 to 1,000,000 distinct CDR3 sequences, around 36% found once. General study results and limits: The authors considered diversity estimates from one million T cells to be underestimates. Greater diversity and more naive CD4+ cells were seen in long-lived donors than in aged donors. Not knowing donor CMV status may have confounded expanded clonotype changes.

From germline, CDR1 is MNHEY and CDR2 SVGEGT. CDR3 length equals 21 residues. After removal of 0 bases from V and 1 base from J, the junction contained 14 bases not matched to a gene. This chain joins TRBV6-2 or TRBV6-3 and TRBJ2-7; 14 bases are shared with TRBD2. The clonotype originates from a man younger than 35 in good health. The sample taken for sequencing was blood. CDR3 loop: CASSYSRSGTSGGFHSYEQYF. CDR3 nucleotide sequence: TGTGCCAGCAGTTACTCGAGAAGCGGGACTAGCGGGGGATTCCATTCCTACGAGCAGTACTTC.